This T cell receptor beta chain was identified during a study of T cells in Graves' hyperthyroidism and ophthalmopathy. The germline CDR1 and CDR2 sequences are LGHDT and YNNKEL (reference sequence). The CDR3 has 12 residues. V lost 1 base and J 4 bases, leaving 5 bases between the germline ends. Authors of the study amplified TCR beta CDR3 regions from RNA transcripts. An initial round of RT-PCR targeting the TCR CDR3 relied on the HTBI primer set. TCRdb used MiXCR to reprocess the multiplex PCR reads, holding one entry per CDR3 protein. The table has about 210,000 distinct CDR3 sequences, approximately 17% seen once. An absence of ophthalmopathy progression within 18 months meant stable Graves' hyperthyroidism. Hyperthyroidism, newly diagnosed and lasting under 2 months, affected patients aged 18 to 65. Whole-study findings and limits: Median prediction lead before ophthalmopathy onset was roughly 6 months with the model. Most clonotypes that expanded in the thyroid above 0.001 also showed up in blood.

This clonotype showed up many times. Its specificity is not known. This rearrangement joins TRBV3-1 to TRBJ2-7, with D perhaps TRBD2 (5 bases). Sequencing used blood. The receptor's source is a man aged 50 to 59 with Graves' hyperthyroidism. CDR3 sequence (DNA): TGTGCCAGCAGCCAAGCGGGGTACGAGCAGTACTTC. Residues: CASSQAGYEQYF.